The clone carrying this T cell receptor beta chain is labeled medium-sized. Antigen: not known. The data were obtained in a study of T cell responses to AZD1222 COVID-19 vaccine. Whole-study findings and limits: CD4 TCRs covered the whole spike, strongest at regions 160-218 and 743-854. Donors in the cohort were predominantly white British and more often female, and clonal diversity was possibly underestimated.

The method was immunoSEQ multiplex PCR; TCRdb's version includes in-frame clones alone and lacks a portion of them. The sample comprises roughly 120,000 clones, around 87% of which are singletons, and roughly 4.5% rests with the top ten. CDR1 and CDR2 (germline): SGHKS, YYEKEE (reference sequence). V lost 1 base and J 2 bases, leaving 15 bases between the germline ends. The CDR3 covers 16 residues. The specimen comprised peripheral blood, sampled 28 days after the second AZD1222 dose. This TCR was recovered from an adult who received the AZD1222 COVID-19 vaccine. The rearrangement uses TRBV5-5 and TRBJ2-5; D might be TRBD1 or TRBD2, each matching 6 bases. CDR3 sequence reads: CASSLIGGHDQETQYF. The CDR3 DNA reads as TGTGCCAGCAGCTTGATTGGGGGGCACGATCAAGAGACCCAGTACTTC.